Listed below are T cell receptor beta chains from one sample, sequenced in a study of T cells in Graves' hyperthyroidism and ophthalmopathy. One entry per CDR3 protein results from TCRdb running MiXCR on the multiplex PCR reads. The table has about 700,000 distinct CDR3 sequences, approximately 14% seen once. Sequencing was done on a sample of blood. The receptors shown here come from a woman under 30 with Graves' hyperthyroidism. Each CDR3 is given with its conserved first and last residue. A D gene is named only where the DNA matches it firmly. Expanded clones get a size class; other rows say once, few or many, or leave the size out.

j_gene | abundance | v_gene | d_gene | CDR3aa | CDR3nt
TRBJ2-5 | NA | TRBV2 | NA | CAISESAGQKTQYF | TGTGCCATCAGTGAGTCTGCGGGACAAAAGACCCAGTACTTC
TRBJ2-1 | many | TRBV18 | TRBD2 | CASSPPASGYNEQFF | TGTGCCAGCTCACCTCCCGCTAGCGGGTACAATGAGCAGTTCTTC
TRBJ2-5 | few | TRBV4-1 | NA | CASSRSPEAIKETQYF | TGCGCCAGCAGCAGGTCGCCCGAGGCTATCAAAGAGACCCAGTACTTC
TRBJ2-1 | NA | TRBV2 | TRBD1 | CASSMGQEARNEQFF | TGTGCCAGCAGTATGGGACAGGAGGCGAGGAATGAGCAGTTCTTC
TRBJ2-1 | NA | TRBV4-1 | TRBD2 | CASSQVRTSGSNEQFF | TGCGCCAGCAGCCAAGTGCGAACTAGCGGGAGCAATGAGCAGTTCTTC
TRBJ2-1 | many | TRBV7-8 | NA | CASMTLNEQFF | TGTGCCAGCATGACCCTCAATGAGCAGTTCTTC
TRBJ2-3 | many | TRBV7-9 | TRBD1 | CASSLLLVRDRAGDTQYF | TGTGCCAGCAGCTTACTACTTGTCCGGGACAGAGCAGGAGATACGCAGTATTTT
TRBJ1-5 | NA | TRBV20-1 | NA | CSASSWGPERPPIRAYQPQHF | TGCAGTGCCTCTAGTTGGGGTCCGGAACGTCCGCCGATAAGGGCGTATCAGCCCCAGCATTTT
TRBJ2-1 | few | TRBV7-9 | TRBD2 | CASSLAKRREGKDEQFF | TGTGCCAGCAGCTTAGCTAAGAGGCGGGAGGGGAAAGATGAGCAGTTCTTC
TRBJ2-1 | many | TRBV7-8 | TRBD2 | CASSPRWGASGTNEQFF | TGTGCCAGCAGCCCCAGGTGGGGAGCTAGCGGGACTAATGAGCAGTTCTTC
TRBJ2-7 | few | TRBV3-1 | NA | CASSEDSRGTSYEQYF | TGTGCCAGCAGCGAAGACAGCAGGGGTACCTCCTACGAGCAGTACTTC
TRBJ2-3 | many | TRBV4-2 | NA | CASNIRGRGTDTQYF | TGTGCCAGCAACATACGGGGGCGCGGCACAGATACGCAGTATTTT
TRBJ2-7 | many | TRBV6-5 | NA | CASSYRLTYEQYF | TGTGCCAGCAGTTACAGACTGACCTACGAGCAGTACTTC
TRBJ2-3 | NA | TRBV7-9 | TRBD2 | CASSAGLAGTSTDTQYF | TGTGCCAGCAGCGCGGGACTAGCGGGTACTAGCACAGATACGCAGTATTTT
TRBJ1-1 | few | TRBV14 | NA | CASSIRDDTEAFF | TGTGCCAGCAGCATCCGGGACGACACTGAAGCTTTCTTT
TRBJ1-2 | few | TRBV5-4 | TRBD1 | CASSVGDGRQGFEGYTF | TGTGCCAGCAGCGTGGGGGATGGCCGACAGGGATTTGAAGGCTACACCTTC
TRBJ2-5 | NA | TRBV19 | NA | CASSTYAGETQYF | TGTGCCAGTAGTACCTATGCCGGAGAGACCCAGTACTTC
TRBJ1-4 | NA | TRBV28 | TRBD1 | CASRSGGTGHEKLFF | TGTGCCAGCAGGTCCGGCGGGACAGGTCATGAAAAACTGTTTTTT
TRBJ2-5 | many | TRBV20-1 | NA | CSASLETQYF | TGCAGTGCCTCACTCGAGACCCAGTACTTC
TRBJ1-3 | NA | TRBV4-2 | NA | CASSRGSGGPNGNTIYF | TGTGCCAGCAGCCGCGGATCCGGGGGGCCGAATGGAAACACCATATATTTT
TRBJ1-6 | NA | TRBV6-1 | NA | CASSARGSYNSPLHF | TGTGCCAGCAGTGCCCGAGGGTCCTATAATTCACCCCTCCACTTT
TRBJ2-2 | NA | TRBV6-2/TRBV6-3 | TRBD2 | CASSQGLAGGPFLLTGELFF | TGTGCCAGCAGCCAGGGACTAGCGGGAGGCCCCTTTCTCCTCACCGGGGAGCTGTTTTTT
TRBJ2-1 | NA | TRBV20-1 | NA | CSASLGDFWVNEQFF | TGCAGCGCCTCCCTGGGGGACTTTTGGGTCAATGAGCAGTTCTTC
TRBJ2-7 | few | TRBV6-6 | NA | CASSYSGGSTSYEQYF | TGTGCCAGCAGTTACTCGGGAGGCTCGACCTCCTACGAGCAGTACTTC
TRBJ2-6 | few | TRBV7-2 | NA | CASSPSPVGANVLTF | TGTGCCAGCAGCCCCTCCCCCGTTGGGGCCAACGTCCTGACTTTC
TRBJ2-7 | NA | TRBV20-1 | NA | CSAPSEGGLAYEQYF | TGCAGTGCTCCCTCCGAGGGGGGTTTAGCTTACGAGCAGTACTTC
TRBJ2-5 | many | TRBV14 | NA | CASSLVPRGETQYF | TGTGCCAGCAGCCTGGTCCCCCGGGGGGAGACCCAGTACTTC
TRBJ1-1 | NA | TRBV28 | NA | CASRPLEEGWNTEAFF | TGTGCCAGCAGACCATTAGAGGAGGGATGGAACACTGAAGCTTTCTTT
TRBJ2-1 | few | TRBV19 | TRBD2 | CASSMTSGDEQFF | TGTGCCAGTAGTATGACTAGCGGGGATGAGCAGTTCTTC
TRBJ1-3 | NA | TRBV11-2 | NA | CASSLDSSSGNTIYF | TGTGCCAGCAGCCTCGACAGTTCCTCTGGAAACACCATATATTTT
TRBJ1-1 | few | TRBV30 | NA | CAWSAGLRGTEAFF | TGTGCCTGGAGTGCAGGCCTCAGGGGCACTGAAGCTTTCTTT
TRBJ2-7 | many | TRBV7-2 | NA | CASSLGGLLYEQYF | TGTGCCAGCAGCTTAGGCGGGCTCCTCTACGAGCAGTACTTC
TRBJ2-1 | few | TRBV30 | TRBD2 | CAWSELAGYDEQFF | TGTGCCTGGAGTGAACTAGCGGGATACGATGAGCAGTTCTTC
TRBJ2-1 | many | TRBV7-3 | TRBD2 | CASSTPTSGYNEQFF | TGTGCCAGCAGCACCCCGACTAGCGGATACAATGAGCAGTTCTTC
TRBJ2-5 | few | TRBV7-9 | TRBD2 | CASSLAASGHRETQYF | TGTGCCAGCAGCTTAGCAGCTAGCGGCCATAGGGAGACCCAGTACTTC
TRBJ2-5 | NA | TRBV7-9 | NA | CASSLRGPVGETQYF | TGTGCCAGCAGCCTCCGGGGCCCGGTGGGAGAGACCCAGTACTTC
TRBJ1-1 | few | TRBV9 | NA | CASSVAGEEAFF | TGTGCCAGCAGCGTAGCTGGAGAGGAAGCTTTCTTT
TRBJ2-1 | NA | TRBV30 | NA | CAWGQAGSSYNEQFF | TGTGCCTGGGGTCAAGCGGGTTCCTCCTACAATGAGCAGTTCTTC
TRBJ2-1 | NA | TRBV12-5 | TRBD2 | CASGLLLAGVVYEQFF | TGTGCTAGTGGTCTCCTACTAGCGGGAGTAGTCTATGAGCAGTTCTTC
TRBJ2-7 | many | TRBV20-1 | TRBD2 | CSATEREAPRFYEQYF | TGCAGTGCCACGGAGCGGGAGGCCCCACGATTTTACGAGCAGTACTTC
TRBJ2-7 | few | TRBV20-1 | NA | CSASHGYSYEQYF | TGCAGTGCCTCGCACGGGTACTCCTACGAGCAGTACTTC
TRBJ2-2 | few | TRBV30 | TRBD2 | CASHGTRLNTGELFF | TGTGCCAGCCACGGGACTAGATTGAACACCGGGGAGCTGTTTTTT
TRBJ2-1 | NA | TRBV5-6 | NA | CASSFRQASSYNEQFF | TGTGCCAGCAGCTTTCGCCAGGCTAGCTCCTACAATGAGCAGTTCTTC
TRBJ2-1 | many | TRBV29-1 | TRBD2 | CSVDPTSGRINNEQFF | TGCAGCGTTGACCCGACTAGCGGGAGGATCAACAATGAGCAGTTCTTC
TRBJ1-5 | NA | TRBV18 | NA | CASSRVPRQGSNQPQHF | TGTGCCAGCTCACGAGTACCGAGACAAGGAAGCAATCAGCCCCAGCATTTT